The 22 T cell receptor beta chains presented below share a single source sample, sequenced in a study of blood T cell repertoires in COVID-19. The table came from immunoSEQ multiplex PCR; TCRdb's copy has only in-frame clones and leaves some out. In the table there are approximately 140,000 clones, approximately 86% of which are singletons. Source material: peripheral blood. These receptors all come from an older woman with active or convalescent COVID-19.

This chain connects TRBV7-8 to TRBJ1-2; 7 bases map to TRBD1. Per the germline V gene, CDR1 is SGHVS and CDR2 is FQNEAQ. The ends lost 0 bases at V and 4 bases at J; junction bases unmatched: 2. CDR3 length equals 14 residues. The CDR3 spells CASSLAGGPYGYTF. The CDR3 DNA reads TGTGCCAGCAGCTTAGCAGGGGGCCCCTATGGCTACACCTTC.

The rearrangement links TRBV4-1 to TRBJ1-4, with D possibly being TRBD1 (5 bases). This CDR3 is built from 16 residues. Germline V gives CDR1 MGHRA, CDR2 YSYEKL. Deletions cut 0 bases from V and 0 bases from J, with 8 bases between. The CDR3 is CASSQDTGATNEKLFF. CDR3 DNA sequence: TGCGCCAGCAGCCAAGATACAGGAGCAACTAATGAAAAACTGTTTTTT.

This clone was seen just once. The chain uses TRBV25-1 and TRBJ2-1, with D maybe TRBD1 (5 bases). CDR1 is MGHDK and CDR2 is SYGVNS in the germline V gene. V lost 2 bases and J lost 1, with 18 bases in between. The length of the CDR3 is 18 residues. The CDR3 DNA is TGTGCCAGCAGTGAAGATCGAATAGGTACAGGATCCTACAATGAGCAGTTCTTC. This gives the protein CASSEDRIGTGSYNEQFF.

The V and J genes are TRBV5-1 and TRBJ2-5, with TRBD2 as a possible D gene (7 bases). Germline V gene data show CDR1 as SGHRS and CDR2 as YFSETQ. The CDR3 has 18 amino acids. V lost 5 bases to trimming and J lost 1 base, with 24 bases between them. The DNA for the CDR3 is TGCGCCAGCAGGCATTGGCCGGGGGCTGAGCGGGGCCAAGAGACCCAGTACTTC. Protein sequence: CASRHWPGAERGQETQYF.

This rearrangement joins TRBV20-1 to TRBJ2-3; maybe TRBD2 (6 bases). Trimming stripped 7 bases from V and 1 base from J, with 6 bases between. CDR1 and CDR2 (germline): DFQATT, SNEGSKA (reference sequence). The CDR3 is 11 amino acids. This CDR3 reads CSVAGTDTQYF. The CDR3, as DNA: TGCAGTGTAGCGGGCACAGATACGCAGTATTTT.

The chain recombines TRBV7-9 with TRBJ2-5; D is ambiguous. In germline, CDR1 is SEHNR, CDR2 FQNEAQ (reference sequence). The germline V and J ends were trimmed by 5 bases and 2 bases, with 15 bases remaining between them. CDR3 length equals 15 residues. The CDR3 nucleotides read TGTGCCAGCAGCATGGGCCCGAACTTACAAGAGACCCAGTACTTC. Protein sequence: CASSMGPNLQETQYF.

The V call is TRBV6-2 or TRBV6-3, the J call TRBJ2-2; 8 positions match TRBD2. V was pared by 5 bases and J by 4 bases, with 6 bases of the junction left unmatched. There are 15 residues in the CDR3. Germline assignment: CDR1 MNHEY and CDR2 SVGEGT. In nucleotides, the CDR3 is TGTGCCAGCAGTGAGCGGGGGAGGGGCACCGGGGAGCTGTTTTTT. Translated: CASSERGRGTGELFF.

The CDR3 region is CASSNGGGAPDTQYF. DNA for the CDR3: TGTGCCAGCTCTAACGGCGGGGGGGCCCCAGATACGCAGTATTTT. J is TRBJ2-3 and V is TRBV19; the match to TRBD2 covers 9 bases. V dropped 9 bases and J dropped 4; count of bases not matched to a gene: 11. Germline loops: CDR1 LNHDA, CDR2 SQIVND (reference sequence). The CDR3 covers 15 residues. Drawing the rest from reference TRBV19 and TRBJ2-3, the complete variable domain is DGGITQSPKYLFRKEGQNVTLSCEQNLNHDAMYWYRQDPGQGLRLIYYSQIVNDFQKGDIAEGYSVSREKKESFPLTVTSAQKNPTAFYLCASSNGGGAPDTQYFGPGTRLTVL.

The CDR3 DNA is TGTGCCAGCAGCTCCCCCTCACGCGACACTGAAGCTTTCTTT. Its protein is CASSSPSRDTEAFF. The genes are TRBV7-8 and TRBJ1-1; no definite D call. This CDR3 has 14 amino acids. The germline V gene encodes CDR1 SGHVS and CDR2 FQNEAQ. Trimming left V 4 bases short and J 3 bases short, with 12 bases between.

The V gene is TRBV6-6, the J gene TRBJ1-6, with D maybe TRBD1 (6 bases). This CDR3 comprises 15 residues. The ends were cut back, 0 bases at V and 7 bases at J, with 10 bases in the middle. Per the germline V gene, CDR1 is MNHNY and CDR2 is SVGAGI (reference sequence). The CDR3 loop is CASSYSGGGNSPLHF. Here the CDR3 DNA reads TGTGCCAGCAGTTACTCAGGGGGGGGGAATTCACCCCTCCACTTT.

The rearrangement uses TRBV20-1 and TRBJ2-5; TRBD2 might be the D (5 bases). Trimming stripped 1 base from V and 7 bases from J, with 7 bases between. Looked up from germline, CDR1 is DFQATT and CDR2 is SNEGSKA (reference sequence). CDR3 length equals 11 residues. CDR3 DNA: TGCAGTGCTAGAGTACTAGGGACCCAGTACTTC. Amino acids: CSARVLGTQYF.

The genes are TRBV7-9 and TRBJ1-1; a weak D match, TRBD1 (5 bases). Between the trimmed V and J ends, which lost 2 bases and 1 base, there was a span of 11 bases. CDR3 size: 15 residues. CDR1 and CDR2 (germline): SEHNR, FQNEAQ (reference sequence). The CDR3 is CASSLYGRANTEAFF. CDR3 DNA: TGTGCCAGCAGCTTATATGGCAGGGCGAACACTGAAGCTTTCTTT.

The gene calls are TRBV7-2 and TRBJ2-6; no clear D. The V gene's germline CDR1 is SGHTA and CDR2 FQGNSA. V shed 6 bases and J shed 2 bases, with 5 bases lying between them. The CDR3 length is 13 residues. The CDR3 spells CASSEAGANVLTF. The CDR3 DNA is TGTGCCAGCAGTGAGGCTGGGGCCAACGTCCTGACTTTC. The full variable domain, completed using reference TRBV7-2 and TRBJ2-6, is GAGVSQSPSNKVTEKGKDVELRCDPISGHTALYWYRQSLGQGLEFLIYFQGNSAPDKSGLPSDRFSAERTGGSVSTLTIQRTQQEDSAVYLCASSEAGANVLTFGAGSRLTVL.

J is TRBJ1-1 and V is TRBV7-2; 7 bases align to TRBD1. V dropped 5 bases and J dropped 3; count of bases not matched to a gene: 12. This CDR3 spans 16 amino acids. Germline CDR1 is SGHTA and CDR2 is FQGNSA. The CDR3 DNA reads TGTGCCAGCAGCCCGTCCCAACAGGGGATGCACACTGAAGCTTTCTTT. Its protein is CASSPSQQGMHTEAFF.

This chain links TRBV4-3 with TRBJ2-1, with 11 bases identical to TRBD1. With 1 base clipped from V and 8 bases from J, the junction kept 4 bases outside the gene matches. Germline assignment: CDR1 LGHNA and CDR2 YSLEER. There are 15 residues in the CDR3. CDR3 region: CASSQVRTGGDEQFF. DNA for the CDR3: TGCGCCAGCAGCCAAGTAAGGACAGGGGGCGATGAGCAGTTCTTC.

The J gene is TRBJ2-3, the V gene TRBV10-1, with D possibly matching TRBD2 (7 bases). Trimming stripped 4 bases from V and 6 bases from J, with 14 bases between. The CDR3 has 14 residues. Germline-derived CDR1 and CDR2 are WNHNN and SYGVQD (reference sequence). CDR3 residues: CASSGGGLADTQYF. Written as DNA, the CDR3 is TGCGCCAGCAGTGGCGGGGGCTTGGCGGATACGCAGTATTTT.

The J gene is TRBJ1-2, the V gene TRBV11-1, with D tentatively TRBD1 (5 bases). Germline V gene data show CDR1 as SGHAT and CDR2 as FQDESV (reference sequence). Between the trimmed V and J ends, which lost 5 bases and 0 bases, there was a span of 16 bases. This CDR3 region has 16 residues. The CDR3 bases are TGTGCCAGCAGCGCTAGTTCAGGGATCTCTAACTATGGCTACACCTTC. The encoded protein is CASSASSGISNYGYTF.

The V and J genes are TRBV6-2 or TRBV6-3 and TRBJ1-1, with D possibly TRBD1 on 5 matching bases. Germline V gene lookup returns CDR1 MNHEY and CDR2 SVGEGT. The length of the CDR3 is 15 residues. V dropped 5 bases and J dropped 11 bases, with 24 bases sitting between them. The CDR3 spells CASSQSPNQGKRAFF. The CDR3 DNA reads TGTGCCAGCAGTCAAAGTCCCAATCAGGGTAAGAGGGCTTTCTTT.

J is TRBJ1-6 and V is TRBV7-2, with a possible D match to TRBD1 (5 bases). V was pared by 4 bases and J by 8 bases, with 18 bases between. The germline CDR1 and CDR2 sequences are SGHTA and FQGNSA. The CDR3 consists of 16 residues. This chain's CDR3 is CASSSFGGAGDSPLHF. As DNA, the CDR3 is TGTGCCAGCAGCTCCTTTGGGGGAGCGGGGGATTCACCCCTCCACTTT.

CDR3 in amino acids: CASSLGHLKSYEQYF. CDR3 DNA sequence: TGTGCCAGCAGTTTAGGACACCTAAAATCCTACGAGCAGTACTTC. The V and J genes are TRBV5-5 and TRBJ2-7; the D gene is possibly TRBD1 (5 bases). The germline gives CDR1 SGHKS, CDR2 YYEKEE (reference sequence). The CDR3 extends over 15 amino acids. With 5 bases removed from V and 1 base from J, the gap between germline ends came to 16 bases.

The gene calls are TRBV4-3 and TRBJ2-7, with 8 bases matching TRBD1. Unmatched junction bases numbered 4, after V lost 1 base and J lost 5 bases. Germline V gives CDR1 LGHNA, CDR2 YSLEER. The CDR3 covers 14 residues. Here the CDR3 reads CASSQGQGLNEQYF. CDR3 nucleotide sequence: TGCGCCAGCAGCCAAGGACAGGGGCTCAACGAGCAGTACTTC.

This clone has just one count. J is TRBJ2-7 and V is TRBV21-1; the DNA was not used to check the table's D call, TRBD2. TRBV21-1 is a recognized pseudogene. The CDR3 has 19 residues. The CDR3 loop reads CASSKGRVPVPVSSYEQYF. The CDR3 coding sequence is TGTGCCAGCAGCAAAGGCCGGGTACCAGTCCCAGTGTCATCCTACGAGCAGTACTTC.